The next 27 T cell receptor beta chains were all read from a single sample in a study of T cells in Graves' hyperthyroidism and ophthalmopathy. TCR beta CDR3 sequences were amplified from RNA transcripts. Initially, a first-round RT-PCR of the TCR CDR3 employed the HTBI primer set. One entry per CDR3 protein results from TCRdb running MiXCR on the multiplex PCR reads. The sample holds about 400,000 distinct CDR3 sequences, around 14% seen once. Sequenced: blood. Receptors originate from a woman between 18 and 29 years old with Graves' hyperthyroidism.

In this sample, this clonotype turned up many times. The V call is TRBV5-6, the J call TRBJ2-7; the D gene is possibly TRBD1 (6 bases). Trimming stripped 2 bases from V and 3 bases from J, with 21 bases between. This CDR3 is 17 amino acids long. The germline V gene has CDR1 SGHDT and CDR2 YYEEEE. The CDR3 loop reads CASSFSATTGPNYEQYF. The DNA for the CDR3 is TGTGCCAGCAGCTTCAGCGCCACTACAGGGCCCAACTACGAGCAGTACTTC.

This clonotype was found many times. The chain employs TRBV20-1 and TRBJ2-7; 11 nucleotides line up with TRBD2. Trimming removed 1 base from V and 3 bases from J; junction bases left unmatched: 8. The CDR3 sequence is 16 residues long. Per the germline V gene, CDR1 is DFQATT and CDR2 is SNEGSKA (reference sequence). CDR3 coding DNA: TGCAGTGCTAGAGGTACACTAGCGGGAGTGCTCTACGAGCAGTACTTC. This encodes CSARGTLAGVLYEQYF.

The chain recombines TRBV5-6 with TRBJ2-5, with a possible D match to TRBD2 (7 bases). CDR1 and CDR2 (germline): SGHDT, YYEEEE. This CDR3 has 14 amino acids. V was shortened by 3 bases and J by 5 bases, with 14 bases between the two germline ends. This chain's CDR3 is CASSSIEGGETQYF. CDR3 bases: TGTGCCAGCAGCTCCATCGAGGGGGGGGAGACCCAGTACTTC.

This clonotype was recorded many times. The gene calls are TRBV20-1 and TRBJ2-7; 8 bases are shared with TRBD1. This CDR3 has 12 amino acids. In germline, CDR1 is DFQATT, CDR2 SNEGSKA (reference sequence). Unmatched junction bases numbered 5, after V lost 3 bases and J lost 7 bases. The CDR3 reads CSARDREYEQYF. The DNA of the CDR3 is TGCAGTGCTAGGGACAGGGAGTATGAGCAGTACTTC.

This clonotype came up a few times. One junction end does not reproduce the germline sequence, and a read error may be involved. This rearrangement joins TRBV19 to TRBJ1-2; no definite D call. Germline loops: CDR1 LNHDA, CDR2 SQIVND (reference sequence). The CDR3 spans 15 residues. CDR3 loop: CASERNRGSNYGCTF. The CDR3 nucleotides are TGTGCCAGTGAGAGGAACAGAGGATCTAACTATGGCTGCACCTTC.

This clonotype was recorded many times. The chain couples TRBV12-3 or TRBV12-4 to TRBJ1-2; TRBD1 agrees at 8 bases. The CDR3 has 13 residues. After removal of 6 bases from V and 8 bases from J, the junction contained 8 bases not matched to a gene. CDR3 sequence: CASSLDRGSGYTF. CDR3 nucleotide sequence: TGTGCCAGCAGCCTCGACAGGGGATCCGGCTACACCTTC.

The J gene is TRBJ2-2, the V gene TRBV6-4; 7 bases match TRBD2. The CDR3 spans 17 residues. Looked up from germline, CDR1 is MRHNA and CDR2 is SNTAGT. J gave up 0 bases and V 0 bases, and 4 bases lay outside the gene matches. CDR3 residues: CASSDSQRGANTGELFF. CDR3 DNA sequence: TGTGCCAGCAGTGACTCTCAACGGGGGGCGAACACCGGGGAGCTGTTTTTT.

This clonotype was found many times. The chain carries TRBV12-3 or TRBV12-4 and TRBJ1-5; 11 bases map to TRBD1. This CDR3 comprises 17 residues. Trimming removed 3 bases from V and 2 bases from J; junction bases left unmatched: 6. This CDR3 is CASSLGDRGYRNQPQHF. The CDR3 DNA is TGTGCCAGCAGTTTGGGGGACAGGGGGTATCGCAATCAGCCCCAGCATTTT.

Regarding this clonotype: At one end the junction does not follow the germline gene, possibly because of a read error. This chain links TRBV12-3 or TRBV12-4 with TRBJ2-2; 15 bases are shared with TRBD2. The CDR3 contains 18 residues. CDR3 in amino acids: CASSGTSGGPWNTGKLFF. CDR3 bases: TGTGCCAGCAGCGGGACTAGCGGGGGGCCTTGGAACACCGGGAAGCTGTTTTTT.

DNA of the CDR3: TGCAGTGCCAGCTCAGGGTACCAAGAGACCCAGTACTTC. It encodes CSASSGYQETQYF. The chain recombines TRBV20-1 with TRBJ2-5; TRBD1 might be the D (5 bases). The CDR3 has 13 residues. Between the trimmed V and J ends, which lost 6 bases and 0 bases, there was a span of 11 bases. Per the germline V gene, CDR1 is DFQATT and CDR2 is SNEGSKA (reference sequence).

This clonotype has a count of ten or more. The CDR3 region has the DNA TGCAGTGGACGTTACTCCTATAATTCACCCCTCCACTTT. Translating gives CSGRYSYNSPLHF. This sequence joins TRBV20-1 and TRBJ1-6; D is ambiguous. Germline CDR1 reads DFQATT; CDR2 reads SNEGSKA (reference sequence). The CDR3 consists of 13 residues. The V end was cut by 7 bases, the J end by 0 bases, with 7 bases between.

The V and J genes are TRBV20-1 and TRBJ2-3, with D perhaps matching TRBD2 (7 bases). V was cut by 5 bases and J by 1 base, with 13 bases left in between. Germline V lookup: CDR1 DFQATT, CDR2 SNEGSKA (reference sequence). The CDR3 is made up of 14 amino acids. The CDR3: CSAPEGGRTDTQYF. CDR3 nucleotides: TGCAGTGCTCCCGAGGGGGGGCGCACAGATACGCAGTATTTT.

This clonotype was picked up many times. This chain links TRBV30 with TRBJ1-1; a weak D match, TRBD1 (5 bases). CDR1 and CDR2 (germline): GTSNPN, SVGIG (reference sequence). This CDR3 is built from 14 residues. V was trimmed by 4 bases and J by 0 bases, leaving 12 bases between them. DNA of the CDR3: TGTGCCTGGACCATGGGACGCATGAACACTGAAGCTTTCTTT. This codes for CAWTMGRMNTEAFF.

At least ten counts were recorded for this clonotype. V usage is TRBV18 and J usage is TRBJ1-5; 8 nucleotides agree with TRBD1. V was pared by 3 bases and J by 4 bases, with 8 bases of the junction left unmatched. This CDR3 has 16 residues. CDR1 and CDR2 (germline): KGHSH, LQKENI. The CDR3 loop is CASSPPSDRGNQPQHF. DNA of the CDR3: TGTGCCAGCTCACCCCCATCCGACAGGGGTAATCAGCCCCAGCATTTT.

Many counts were recorded for this clonotype. The chain combines TRBV28 with TRBJ2-2; D tentatively fits TRBD1 or TRBD2 (5 bases each). V lost 8 bases, J lost 8 bases, and 18 bases lay in between. The CDR3 length is 14 residues. CDR1 is MDHEN, CDR2 SYDVKM, per germline. DNA for the CDR3: TGTGCCAGCGGAACCACAGGACTCATGGGGGAGCTGTTTTTT. Translated, it gives CASGTTGLMGELFF. Based on the CDR3 plus reference TRBV28 and TRBJ2-2, the full variable domain is DVKVTQSSRYLVKRTGEKVFLECVQDMDHENMFWYRQDPGLGLRLIYFSYDVKMKEKGDIPEGYSVSREKKERFSLILESASTNQTSMYLCASGTTGLMGELFFGEGSRLTVL.

This clonotype was picked up many times. The rearrangement joins TRBV27 to TRBJ1-3, with TRBD1 as a possible D gene (5 bases). Per germline, CDR1 MNHEY and CDR2 SMNVEV (reference sequence). The CDR3 totals 14 residues. V lost 4 bases, J lost 4 bases, and 11 bases lay in between. CDR3 amino acids: CASSYAGAGNTIYF. CDR3 nucleotide sequence: TGTGCCAGCAGTTATGCCGGGGCCGGAAACACCATATATTTT.

This clonotype has a count of ten or more. DNA of the CDR3: TGCAGTGCTAGAGATATGGCTAGCGTATACAATGAGCAGTTCTTC. As protein: CSARDMASVYNEQFF. V and J are TRBV20-1 and TRBJ2-1, with a weak D call TRBD2 (6 bases). The germline gives CDR1 DFQATT, CDR2 SNEGSKA (reference sequence). V lost 0 bases to trimming and J lost 4 bases, with 13 bases between them. The CDR3 is made up of 15 amino acids.

The J gene is TRBJ1-1, the V gene TRBV7-9, with D perhaps matching TRBD1 (5 bases). The length of the CDR3 is 14 residues. Germline-derived CDR1 and CDR2 are SEHNR and FQNEAQ (reference sequence). Trimming took off 3 bases at V and 2 bases at J, with 10 bases between the two ends. The CDR3 spells CASSFDGANTEAFF. Here the CDR3 DNA reads TGTGCCAGCAGCTTTGACGGGGCCAACACTGAAGCTTTCTTT.

The chain links TRBV12-3 or TRBV12-4 to TRBJ2-1; possibly TRBD2 for D (6 bases). This CDR3 contains 15 residues. Trimming removed 7 bases at V and 1 base at J, with 14 bases between. The CDR3 nucleotides read TGTGCCAGCAACCGGGACTCCCTTTCCTACAATGAGCAGTTCTTC. Protein sequence: CASNRDSLSYNEQFF.

This clonotype has more than one count but fewer than ten. The chain uses TRBV6-5 and TRBJ2-2; 7 bases are a match to TRBD1. The germline V gene encodes CDR1 MNHEY and CDR2 SVGAGI. The V segment lost 2 bases and the J segment 7 bases; nucleotides outside the gene matches: 4. CDR3 length: 14 amino acids. The CDR3 protein is CASSYTGDIGELFF. CDR3 nucleotide sequence: TGTGCCAGCAGTTACACAGGGGATATCGGGGAGCTGTTTTTT.

The CDR3 coding sequence is TGTGCCAGCAGTTACCCCAGCAACACCGGGGAGCTGTTTTTT. Its protein product is CASSYPSNTGELFF. This chain connects TRBV27 to TRBJ2-2; D remains ambiguous. Germline CDR1 MNHEY, CDR2 SMNVEV (reference sequence). V lost 4 bases, J lost 2 bases, and 8 bases lay in between. The CDR3 sequence is 14 residues long.

This clonotype was recorded at least ten times. The chain joins TRBV27 to TRBJ2-1; a weak D match, TRBD1 (6 bases). Germline V gene lookup returns CDR1 MNHEY and CDR2 SMNVEV (reference sequence). Between the trimmed V and J ends, which lost 3 bases and 5 bases, there was a span of 11 bases. The CDR3 consists of 14 residues. The DNA of the CDR3 is TGTGCCAGCAGTTTCGGGGACACCAACAATGAGCAGTTCTTC. Translated, it gives CASSFGDTNNEQFF.

This clonotype was detected many times. V is TRBV6-2 or TRBV6-3 and J is TRBJ2-2, with D hard to call. V was clipped by 6 bases and J by 5 bases, with 13 bases between them. Germline V CDR1 and CDR2: MNHEY, SVGEGT. There are 14 residues in the CDR3. CDR3 loop: CASRPPHLTGELFF. The CDR3 nucleotides read TGTGCCAGCAGGCCACCCCACTTGACCGGGGAGCTGTTTTTT.

Many counts were recorded for this clonotype. The rearrangement uses TRBV6-1 and TRBJ1-1, with TRBD1 identical over 8 bases. The CDR3 spans 14 residues. The germline V gene encodes CDR1 MNHNS and CDR2 SASEGT. With 5 bases clipped from V and 2 bases from J, the junction kept 4 bases outside the gene matches. This chain's CDR3 is CASSRQGTNTEAFF. The CDR3 DNA follows: TGTGCCAGCAGTCGACAGGGGACAAACACTGAAGCTTTCTTT.

This clonotype was counted between two and nine times. The V gene is TRBV25-1, the J gene TRBJ2-7, with D possibly being TRBD2 (7 bases). V was pared by 2 bases and J by 3 bases, with 17 bases between. The germline gives CDR1 MGHDK, CDR2 SYGVNS. The CDR3 is 16 amino acids. In DNA, the CDR3 is TGTGCCAGCAGTGAAGGAGGGGGGGGGATCTTCTACGAGCAGTACTTC. As protein: CASSEGGGGIFYEQYF.

This clonotype was picked up many times. The J gene is TRBJ2-1, the V gene TRBV20-1, with TRBD1 matching 7 bases. This CDR3 contains 13 residues. After removal of 6 bases from V and 5 bases from J, the junction contained 7 bases not matched to a gene. CDR1 DFQATT and CDR2 SNEGSKA come from the germline V gene (reference sequence). The CDR3 loop is CSARYTGDNEQFF. For the CDR3, the DNA is TGCAGTGCCCGATACACAGGGGACAATGAGCAGTTCTTC.

In this sample, this clonotype turned up many times. This CDR3 is CSASRQGRLEKLFF. The CDR3 DNA follows: TGCAGTGCTTCCCGACAGGGACGACTTGAAAAACTGTTTTTT. This chain links TRBV20-1 with TRBJ1-4, with TRBD1 matching over 7 bases. This CDR3 spans 14 amino acids. The V gene's germline CDR1 is DFQATT and CDR2 SNEGSKA (reference sequence). V dropped 5 bases and J dropped 7; count of bases not matched to a gene: 10.